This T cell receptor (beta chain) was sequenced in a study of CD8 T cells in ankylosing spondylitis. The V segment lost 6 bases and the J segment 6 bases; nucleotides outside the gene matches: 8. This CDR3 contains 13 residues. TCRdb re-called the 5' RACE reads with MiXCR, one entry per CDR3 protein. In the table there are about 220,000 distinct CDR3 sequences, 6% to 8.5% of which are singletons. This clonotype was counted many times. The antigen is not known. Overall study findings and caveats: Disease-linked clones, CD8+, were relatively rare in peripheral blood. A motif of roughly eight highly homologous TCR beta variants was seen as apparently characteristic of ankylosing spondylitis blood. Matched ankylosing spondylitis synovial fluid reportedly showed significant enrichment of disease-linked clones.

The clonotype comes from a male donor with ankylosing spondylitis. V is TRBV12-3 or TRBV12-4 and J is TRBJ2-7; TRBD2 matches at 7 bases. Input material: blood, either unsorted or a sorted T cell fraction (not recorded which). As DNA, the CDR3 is TGTGCCAGCAGCCTTACTGGCGGGAGCGAGCAGTACTTC. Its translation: CASSLTGGSEQYF.